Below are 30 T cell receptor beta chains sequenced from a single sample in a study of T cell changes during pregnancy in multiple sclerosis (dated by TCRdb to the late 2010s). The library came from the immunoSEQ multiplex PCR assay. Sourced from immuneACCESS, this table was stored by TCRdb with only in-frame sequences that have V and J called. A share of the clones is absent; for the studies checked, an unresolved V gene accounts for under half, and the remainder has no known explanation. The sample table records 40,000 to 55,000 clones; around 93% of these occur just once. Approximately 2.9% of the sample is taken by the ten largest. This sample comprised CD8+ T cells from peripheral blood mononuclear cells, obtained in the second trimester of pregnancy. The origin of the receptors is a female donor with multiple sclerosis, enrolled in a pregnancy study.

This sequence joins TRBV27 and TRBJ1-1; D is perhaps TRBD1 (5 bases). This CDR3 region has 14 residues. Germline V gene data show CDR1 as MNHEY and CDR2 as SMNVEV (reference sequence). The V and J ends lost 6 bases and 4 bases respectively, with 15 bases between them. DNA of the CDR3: TGTGCCAGCAGCCTCGGGGGGGGAGGCACTGAAGCTTTCTTT. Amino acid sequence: CASSLGGGGTEAFF.

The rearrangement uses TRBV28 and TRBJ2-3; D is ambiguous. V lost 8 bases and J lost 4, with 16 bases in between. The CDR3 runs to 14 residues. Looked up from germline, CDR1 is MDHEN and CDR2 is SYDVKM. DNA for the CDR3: TGTGCCAGCCGGAGCCTACGTGGGTCAGATACGCAGTATTTT. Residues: CASRSLRGSDTQYF.

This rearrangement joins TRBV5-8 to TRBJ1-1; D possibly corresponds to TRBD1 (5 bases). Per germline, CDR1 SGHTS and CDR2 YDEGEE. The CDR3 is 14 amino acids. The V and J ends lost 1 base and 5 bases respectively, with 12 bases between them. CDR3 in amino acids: CASSLSQGITEAFF. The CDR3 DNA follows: TGTGCCAGCAGCTTGTCCCAGGGTATTACTGAAGCTTTCTTT.

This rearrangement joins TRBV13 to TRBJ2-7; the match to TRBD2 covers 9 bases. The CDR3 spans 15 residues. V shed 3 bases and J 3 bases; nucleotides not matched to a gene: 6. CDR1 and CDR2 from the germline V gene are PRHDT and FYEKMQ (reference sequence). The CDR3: CASSFQAGGYYEQYF. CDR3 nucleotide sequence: TGTGCCAGCAGCTTTCAAGCGGGGGGATACTACGAGCAGTACTTC.

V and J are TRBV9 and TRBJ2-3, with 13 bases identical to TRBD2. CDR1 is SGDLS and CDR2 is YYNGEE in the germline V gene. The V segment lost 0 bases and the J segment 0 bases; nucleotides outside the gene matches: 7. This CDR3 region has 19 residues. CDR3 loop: CASSVEGLAGQLSTDTQYF. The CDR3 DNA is TGTGCCAGCAGCGTAGAGGGACTAGCGGGGCAACTTAGCACAGATACGCAGTATTTT.

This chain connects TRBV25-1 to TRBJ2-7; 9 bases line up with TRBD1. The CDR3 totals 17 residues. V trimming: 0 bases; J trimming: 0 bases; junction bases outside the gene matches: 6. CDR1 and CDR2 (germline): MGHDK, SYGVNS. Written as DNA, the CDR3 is TGTGCCAGCAGTGAATACTTCCTGGACAGGGGCTCCTACGAGCAGTACTTC. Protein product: CASSEYFLDRGSYEQYF.

The chain's CDR3 is CASSGTGTGPEKLFF. The DNA of the CDR3 is TGTGCCAGCAGCGGGACTGGGACAGGGCCCGAAAAACTGTTTTTT. The rearrangement uses TRBV9 and TRBJ1-4; 9 positions agree with TRBD1. Looked up from germline, CDR1 is SGDLS and CDR2 is YYNGEE. This CDR3 contains 15 residues. V lost 3 bases to trimming and J lost 8 bases; unmatched junction nucleotides: 8. The complete variable domain, with remaining parts taken from reference TRBV9 and TRBJ1-4, reads DSGVTQTPKHLITATGQRVTLRCSPRSGDLSVYWYQQSLDQGLQFLIQYYNGEERAKGNILERFSAQQFPDLHSELNLSSLELGDSALYFCASSGTGTGPEKLFFGSGTQLSVL.

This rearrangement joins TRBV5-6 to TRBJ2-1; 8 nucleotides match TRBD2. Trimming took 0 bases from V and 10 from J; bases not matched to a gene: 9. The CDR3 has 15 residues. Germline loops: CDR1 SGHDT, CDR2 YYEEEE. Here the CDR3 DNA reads TGTGCCAGCAGCTTGGGGGTCGGGGGGGCCAGGGAGCAGTTCTTC. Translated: CASSLGVGGAREQFF. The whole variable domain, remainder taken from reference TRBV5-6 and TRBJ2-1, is DAGVTQSPTHLIKTRGQQVTLRCSPKSGHDTVSWYQQALGQGPQFIFQYYEEEERQRGNFPDRFSGHQFPNYSSELNVNALLLGDSALYLCASSLGVGGAREQFFGPGTRLTVL.

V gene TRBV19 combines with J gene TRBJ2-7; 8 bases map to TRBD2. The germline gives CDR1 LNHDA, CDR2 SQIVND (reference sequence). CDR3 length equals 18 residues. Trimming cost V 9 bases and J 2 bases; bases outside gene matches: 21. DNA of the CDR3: TGTGCCAGCACTAGGCCCAAACAGTCGGGGGGGCCCACCTACGAGCAGTACTTC. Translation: CASTRPKQSGGPTYEQYF.

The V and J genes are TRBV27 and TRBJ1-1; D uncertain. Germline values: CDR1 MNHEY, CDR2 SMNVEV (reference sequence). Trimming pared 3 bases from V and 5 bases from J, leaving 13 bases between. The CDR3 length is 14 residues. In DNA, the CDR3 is TGTGCCAGCAGTTTCCTTTCCGCGAAGACTGAAGCTTTCTTT. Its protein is CASSFLSAKTEAFF.

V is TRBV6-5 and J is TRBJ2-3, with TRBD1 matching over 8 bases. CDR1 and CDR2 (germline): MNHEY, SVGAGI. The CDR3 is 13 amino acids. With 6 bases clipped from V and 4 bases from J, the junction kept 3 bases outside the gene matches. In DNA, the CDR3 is TGTGCCAGCAGGACAGGGGTCGCAGATACGCAGTATTTT. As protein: CASRTGVADTQYF.

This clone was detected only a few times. CDR3 amino acids: CASSLAQQLYTEAFF. The CDR3 DNA reads TGTGCCAGCAGCTTAGCCCAACAGCTATACACTGAAGCTTTCTTT. The V gene is TRBV7-2, the J gene TRBJ1-1; D remains ambiguous. CDR3 length: 15 residues. The V and J ends lost 0 bases and 3 bases respectively, with 11 bases between them. From germline, CDR1 is SGHTA and CDR2 FQGNSA.

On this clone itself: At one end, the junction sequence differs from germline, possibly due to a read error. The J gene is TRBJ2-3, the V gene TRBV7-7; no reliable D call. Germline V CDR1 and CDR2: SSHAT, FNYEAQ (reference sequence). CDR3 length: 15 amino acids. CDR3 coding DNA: TGTGCTAGCAGCCCTTTACACCTAGGCACAGATACGCAGTATTTT. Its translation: CASSPLHLGTDTQYF.

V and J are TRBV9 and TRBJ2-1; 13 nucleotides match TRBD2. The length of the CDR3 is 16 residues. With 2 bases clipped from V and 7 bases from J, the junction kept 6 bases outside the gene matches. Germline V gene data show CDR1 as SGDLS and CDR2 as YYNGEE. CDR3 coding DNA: TGTGCCAGCAGCGTTACTACTAGCGGGGGGGTGAATGAGCAGTTCTTC. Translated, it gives CASSVTTSGGVNEQFF. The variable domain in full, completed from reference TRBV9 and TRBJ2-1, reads DSGVTQTPKHLITATGQRVTLRCSPRSGDLSVYWYQQSLDQGLQFLIQYYNGEERAKGNILERFSAQQFPDLHSELNLSSLELGDSALYFCASSVTTSGGVNEQFFGPGTRLTVL.

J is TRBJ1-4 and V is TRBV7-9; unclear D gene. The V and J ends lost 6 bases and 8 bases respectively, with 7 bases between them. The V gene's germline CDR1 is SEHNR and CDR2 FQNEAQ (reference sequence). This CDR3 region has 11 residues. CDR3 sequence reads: CASSSGEKLFF. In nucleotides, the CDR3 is TGTGCCAGCAGTTCAGGCGAAAAACTGTTTTTT.

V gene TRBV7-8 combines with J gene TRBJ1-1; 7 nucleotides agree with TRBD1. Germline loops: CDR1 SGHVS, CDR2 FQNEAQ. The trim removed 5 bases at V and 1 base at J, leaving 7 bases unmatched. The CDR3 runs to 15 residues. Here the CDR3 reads CASSAPGQKNTEAFF. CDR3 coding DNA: TGTGCCAGCAGCGCACCGGGACAGAAGAACACTGAAGCTTTCTTT. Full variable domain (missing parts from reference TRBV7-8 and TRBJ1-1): GAGVSQSPRYKVAKRGQDVALRCDPISGHVSLFWYQQALGQGPEFLTYFQNEAQLDKSGLPSDRFFAERPEGSVSTLKIQRTQQEDSAVYLCASSAPGQKNTEAFFGQGTRLTVV.

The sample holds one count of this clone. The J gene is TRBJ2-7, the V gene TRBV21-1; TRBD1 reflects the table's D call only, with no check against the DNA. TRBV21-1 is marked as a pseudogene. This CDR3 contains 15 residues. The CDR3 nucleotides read TGTGCCAGCAGCAAAGATCCCAGGGTTCGATACGAGCAGTACTTC. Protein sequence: CASSKDPRVRYEQYF.

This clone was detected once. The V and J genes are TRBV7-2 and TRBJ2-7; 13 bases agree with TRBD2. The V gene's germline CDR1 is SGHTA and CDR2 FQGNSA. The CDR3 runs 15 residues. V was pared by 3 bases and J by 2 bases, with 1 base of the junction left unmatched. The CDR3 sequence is CASSFTSGGAYEQYF. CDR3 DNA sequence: TGTGCCAGCAGCTTCACTAGCGGGGGGGCCTACGAGCAGTACTTC.

The CDR3 DNA sequence: TGTGCCACCGGGTCGGGACCCTCAGGGAGGGCTGGAAACACCATATATTTT. Its protein is CATGSGPSGRAGNTIYF. The rearrangement uses TRBV5-6 and TRBJ1-3; tentatively, D is TRBD1 (5 bases). Per germline, CDR1 SGHDT and CDR2 YYEEEE. This CDR3 comprises 17 residues. The V gene lost 9 bases and the J gene lost 2 bases, with 24 bases spanning the gap.

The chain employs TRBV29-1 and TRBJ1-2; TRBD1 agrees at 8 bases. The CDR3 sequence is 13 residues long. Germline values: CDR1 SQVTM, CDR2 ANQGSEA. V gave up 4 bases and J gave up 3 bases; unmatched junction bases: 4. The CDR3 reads CSVGDRFHYGYTF. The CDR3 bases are TGCAGCGTTGGGGACAGGTTTCACTATGGCTACACCTTC.

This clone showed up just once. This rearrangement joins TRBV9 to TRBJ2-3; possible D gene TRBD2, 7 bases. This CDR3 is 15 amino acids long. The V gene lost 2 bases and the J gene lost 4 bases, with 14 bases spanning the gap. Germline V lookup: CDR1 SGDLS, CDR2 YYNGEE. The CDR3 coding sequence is TGTGCCAGCAGCGTTTGGGGGGGCCTGGCAGATACGCAGTATTTT. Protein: CASSVWGGLADTQYF.

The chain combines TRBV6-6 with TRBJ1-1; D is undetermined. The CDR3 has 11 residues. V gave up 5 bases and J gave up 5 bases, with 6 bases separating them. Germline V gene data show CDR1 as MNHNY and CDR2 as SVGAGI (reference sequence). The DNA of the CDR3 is TGTGCCAGCAGTCCGGGGACTGAAGCTTTCTTT. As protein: CASSPGTEAFF.

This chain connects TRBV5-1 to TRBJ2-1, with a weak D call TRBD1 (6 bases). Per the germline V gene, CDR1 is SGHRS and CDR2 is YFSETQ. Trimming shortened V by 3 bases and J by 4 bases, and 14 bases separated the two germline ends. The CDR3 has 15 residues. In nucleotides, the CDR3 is TGCGCCAGCAGCTGGACCGGGACATCTTACAATGAGCAGTTCTTC. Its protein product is CASSWTGTSYNEQFF.

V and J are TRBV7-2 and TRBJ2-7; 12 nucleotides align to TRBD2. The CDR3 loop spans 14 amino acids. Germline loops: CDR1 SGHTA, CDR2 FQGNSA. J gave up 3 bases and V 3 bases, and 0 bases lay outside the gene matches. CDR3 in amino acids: CASSLTSGGYEQYF. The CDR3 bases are TGTGCCAGCAGCTTGACTAGCGGGGGCTACGAGCAGTACTTC.

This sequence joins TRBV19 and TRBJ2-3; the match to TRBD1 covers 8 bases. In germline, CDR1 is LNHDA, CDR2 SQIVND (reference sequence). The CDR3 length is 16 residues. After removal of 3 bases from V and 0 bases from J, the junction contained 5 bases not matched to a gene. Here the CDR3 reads CASSILQGGSTDTQYF. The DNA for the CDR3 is TGTGCCAGTAGTATTTTACAGGGGGGCAGCACAGATACGCAGTATTTT. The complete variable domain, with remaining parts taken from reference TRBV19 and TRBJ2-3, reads DGGITQSPKYLFRKEGQNVTLSCEQNLNHDAMYWYRQDPGQGLRLIYYSQIVNDFQKGDIAEGYSVSREKKESFPLTVTSAQKNPTAFYLCASSILQGGSTDTQYFGPGTRLTVL.

The CDR3 DNA reads as TGTGCCAGCAGCTTGGAGAGGACAGGGGGCACAGATACGCAGTATTTT. This translates into CASSLERTGGTDTQYF. The V call is TRBV5-6, the J call TRBJ2-3, with 9 bases lining up with TRBD1. J was trimmed by 1 base and V by 0 bases; bases with no gene match: 3. Germline V gives CDR1 SGHDT, CDR2 YYEEEE. The CDR3 length is 16 residues.

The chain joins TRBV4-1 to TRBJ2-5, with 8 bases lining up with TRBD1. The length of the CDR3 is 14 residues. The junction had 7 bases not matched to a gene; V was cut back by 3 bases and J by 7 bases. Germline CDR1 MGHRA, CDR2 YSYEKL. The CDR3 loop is CASSQPGQAGTQYF. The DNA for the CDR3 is TGCGCCAGCAGCCAGCCGGGACAGGCGGGGACCCAGTACTTC.

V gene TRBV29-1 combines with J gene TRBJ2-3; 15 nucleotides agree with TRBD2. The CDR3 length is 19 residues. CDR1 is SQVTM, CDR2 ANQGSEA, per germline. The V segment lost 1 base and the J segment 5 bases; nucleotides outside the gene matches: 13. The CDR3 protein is CSVEVGTSGGTGWGDTQYF. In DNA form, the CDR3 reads TGCAGCGTTGAAGTGGGGACTAGCGGGGGGACAGGGTGGGGAGATACGCAGTATTTT.

CDR3 DNA sequence: TGTGCCAGCAGCTTGGTGGGCAGTAGCAATCAGCCCCAGCATTTT. Its translation: CASSLVGSSNQPQHF. The chain couples TRBV5-5 to TRBJ1-5; D not certain. The length of the CDR3 is 15 residues. V was shortened by 0 bases and J by 0 bases, with 7 bases between the two germline ends. CDR1 and CDR2 (germline): SGHKS, YYEKEE (reference sequence).

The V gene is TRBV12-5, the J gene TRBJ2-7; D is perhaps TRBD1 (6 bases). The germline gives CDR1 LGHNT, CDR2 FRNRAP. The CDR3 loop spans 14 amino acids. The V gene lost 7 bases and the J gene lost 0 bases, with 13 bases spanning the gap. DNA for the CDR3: TGTGCTAGTGCCGAAGACAGGCGCTCCTACGAGCAGTACTTC. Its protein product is CASAEDRRSYEQYF. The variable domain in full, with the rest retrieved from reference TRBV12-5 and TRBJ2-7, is DARVTQTPRHKVTEMGQEVTMRCQPILGHNTVFWYRQTMMQGLELLAYFRNRAPLDDSGMPKDRFSAEMPDATLATLKIQPSEPRDSAVYFCASAEDRRSYEQYFGPGTRLTVT.